What follows is one T cell receptor beta chain and its context. This clonotype was seen a handful of times. The specificity of this receptor is unknown. No quality values exist for individual bases; no much larger clone is one base distant. Library preparation employed 5' RACE. Sequenced on an Illumina HiSeq 2000. A universal primer binding site was introduced by template switching, and a unique molecular identifier was present in the final cDNA, enabling accurate counting of TCR cDNA molecules. Specific primers in the conserved constant-segment region were used to synthesize first-strand cDNA for TCR alpha and beta chains. To control for contamination, every cDNA library carried two barcodes: a SMART-Mk sample barcode plus Illumina barcodes. TruSeq adapter sequences and Illumina sample barcodes were added in two successive PCR steps. Sequencing of the TCR alpha and beta cDNA libraries was done on the Illumina HiSeq platform using custom primers. The paper's processing steps were these. Unique molecular identifiers were extracted from raw reads with MiGEC, and CDR3 positions were determined with MiXCR. Recombination models were inferred per individual with the repgenHMM and IGoR tools using an EM algorithm. Shared clonotype analysis was performed with the tcR package in R, normalizing sharing by the product of cloneset sizes. Out-of-frame nonproductive sequences were analyzed to study raw recombination free of thymic and clonal selection effects. TCRdb trimmed the raw reads at Q25, called clones with MiXCR and kept productive beta chains. Rows with one shared CDR3 protein collapse into an entry with the most common genes and DNA. It is TCRdb's table, rather than the study itself, that gives the V and J calls and clone size. For this sample there are approximately 210,000 distinct CDR3 sequences; around 15% appear just once. The biggest ten clones account for 40% of the sample.

All donors were healthy Caucasians. Three pairs of female monozygotic twins, all aged roughly 18 to 30 years, made up the twin cohort. Positive isolation kits from Invitrogen were used to isolate the CD4+ and CD8+ T cell populations. The data derive from a study of identical twins (TCRdb year 2016). General notes on the study: The study deep-sequenced TCR alpha and beta repertoires from monozygotic twins, unrelated adults of various ages and cord blood to test whether fetal clonotypes persist. Replicate twin experiments were performed at different times using different library preparation protocols to rule out contamination. The research as a whole found: A weaker excess of twin sharing was found in beta out-of-frame sequences because the signal-to-noise ratio was lowered by fewer shared sequences. Zero-insertion analyses could be partly confounded by invariant T cells such as MAIT and iNKT, though diverse VJ usage argued against such confounding for most clonotypes. Because the same donors could not be followed over many years, the conclusions relied on cross-sectional statistical analysis. Compared with coincidental sharing between unrelated individuals, an excess of low generation-probability sequences was observed among out-of-frame TCR alpha sequences shared between twins. Out-of-frame TCR alpha sharing in monozygotic twins was systematically underestimated by recombination models, whereas sharing between unrelated individuals was in agreement with the recombination models. Abundant cord blood beta clonotypes had fewer insertions, young adult naive repertoires showed a similar but weaker trend, and memory repertoires showed no such trend.

The germline V gene (reference sequence) yields SGHNT for CDR1 and YYREEE for CDR2. The CDR3 spans 16 residues, from the cysteine through the phenylalanine. Only the CDR3 DNA stays, 48 bases, in frame from base 1. Ends trimmed: V by 4 bases, J by 7 bases; bases unmatched to a gene: 14. In addition, the sample was reused for a study of T cells expressing NK-cell markers. Taken from the second paper: In sorted CD3+CD56+NKG2C+, CD3+CD56+NKG2C- and CD3+CD56-NKG2C+ T-cell subsets from 7 or 8 donors, TCR beta-chain repertoires were profiled. Of the eight sequenced donors, seven were found to be HCMV-seropositive and one was found to be HCMV-seronegative. To restrict sorting to alphabetaTCR-expressing T cells, an anti-gammadeltaTCR antibody was added in several experiments. In six or seven donors, the dominant CD3+CD56+NKG2C+ clonotypes ranked among the top 10 CD8+ clonotypes, making up roughly 1.0-7.0% of CD8+ T cells. Those dominant clonotypes were again the most abundant among CD3+CD56-NKG2C+ cells in a handful of donors, at roughly 25-65%. Whether the expanded NKG2C-expressing T cell clones were specific for HCMV antigens remained unclear. The eight sequenced donors were randomly selected healthy volunteers, three men and five women. HCMV-specific IgG was detected in serum with a commercial ELISA kit to determine HCMV serostatus. Reads were demultiplexed and grouped by UMI with MIGEC, and clonotypes were assembled and quantified with MiTCR. To exclude erroneous sequences, only TCR cDNA sequences supported by at least two reads were retained. The tcR package was used for downstream repertoire analysis, and clonotypes were matched across fractions by CDR3 nucleotide sequence plus V segment. VDJmatch was used to annotate antigen specificity against VDJdb, with one amino acid substitution in CDR3 allowed.

Sequenced sample: CD8+ T cells sorted from blood. Here the chain combines TRBV5-4 and TRBJ1-2; 9 nucleotides in the junction match TRBD1. The receptor was isolated from a woman aged 18-30 years in good health. The DNA reads TGTGCCAGCAGCGTTCCTGGACAGGGGTGGAGAGGTGGCTACACCTTC. This yields the protein CASSVPGQGWRGGYTF.